This T cell receptor (beta chain) was captured in a study of T cell responses to AZD1222 COVID-19 vaccine. Whole-study context: It was second doses at about 4 or about 12 weeks that were pooled. Broader study findings: The study identified only five to seven AZD1222 recipients as seropositive at baseline. In the spike-specific TCR repertoire, nearly half reportedly target unmutated variant regions. Spike-wide vaccine-associated CD4 TCRs dominated at 160-218 and 743-854.

The assay was immunoSEQ multiplex PCR, and TCRdb's table has in-frame clones only and misses some. The data hold under 150,000 clones, with around 93% observed a single time. Turning to this clone: Its antigen is unknown.

Germline loops: CDR1 SGHVS, CDR2 FQNEAQ. The CDR3 totals 16 residues. The ends were cut back, 5 bases at V and 5 bases at J, with 21 bases in the middle. The TCR was taken from an adult in good health. The chain employs TRBV7-8 and TRBJ1-1, with D tentatively TRBD1 (6 bases). Material: peripheral blood, obtained on day 0 of AZD1222 vaccination. The CDR3 reads CASSLNRALFRTEAFF. Here the CDR3 DNA reads TGTGCCAGCAGCCTAAACAGGGCCCTCTTCAGAACTGAAGCTTTCTTT. The complete variable domain, with remaining parts taken from reference TRBV7-8 and TRBJ1-1, reads GAGVSQSPRYKVAKRGQDVALRCDPISGHVSLFWYQQALGQGPEFLTYFQNEAQLDKSGLPSDRFFAERPEGSVSTLKIQRTQQEDSAVYLCASSLNRALFRTEAFFGQGTRLTVV.